A selection of T cell receptor beta chains follows, all from one sample in a study of T cells after yellow fever vaccination. Each CDR3 protein gets one entry after TCRdb re-called the 5' RACE reads with MiXCR. The sample records under 5,000 distinct CDR3 sequences, under 4% being singletons. The sample in question was PBMCs, either bulk or a sorted T-cell subset (CD4+, CD8+, memory, or dextramer-sorted; not recorded which), obtained 15 days after the yellow fever booster vaccination. These receptors originate from a young man who received the YFV17D yellow fever vaccine. Both conserved end residues are part of each CDR3. The D gene is left open where the match is weak. A row's size may be missing; if present it is once, few, many or a size class.

DNA: TGCAGGGCCCAGACTCCGGGACAGGGGCTGTCGTCCCTCAACTTC
CDR3: CRAQTPGQGLSSLNF
V: TRBV20-1
length: 15
size: -
J: TRBJ1-6
D: TRBD1

DNA: TGTGCCACCAGCAGAGTAAACGGGGTTAACGAGCAGTACTTC
CDR3: CATSRVNGVNEQYF
V: TRBV15
length: 14
size: medium-sized
J: TRBJ2-7
D: -

DNA: TGCAGCGTAGCTAGCGGGAGCTTAAATGAGCAGTTCTTC
CDR3: CSVASGSLNEQFF
V: TRBV29-1
length: 13
size: medium-sized
J: TRBJ2-1
D: TRBD2

DNA: TGCAGCGTTAAAACAGGGAGCTCCTACAATGAGCAGTTCTTC
CDR3: CSVKTGSSYNEQFF
V: TRBV29-1
length: 14
size: -
J: TRBJ2-1
D: -

DNA: TGCGCCAGCAGCTTGAACACTGAAGCTTTCTTT
CDR3: CASSLNTEAFF
V: TRBV5-1
length: 11
size: medium-sized
J: TRBJ1-1
D: -

DNA: TGCAGCGTTGGGCTTTCTAGGGAAGGCACCGGGGAGCTGTTTTTT
CDR3: CSVGLSREGTGELFF
V: TRBV29-1
length: 15
size: many
J: TRBJ2-2
D: -

DNA: TGTGCCTGGATGGGAACCGGGGAGCTGTTTTTT
CDR3: CAWMGTGELFF
V: TRBV30
length: 11
size: medium-sized
J: TRBJ2-2
D: -

DNA: TGTGCCAGCAGCGTAGTTTTAGAGGGTGAGCAGTTCTTC
CDR3: CASSVVLEGEQFF
V: TRBV9
length: 13
size: -
J: TRBJ2-1
D: -

DNA: TGTGCCAGCAGCTTGGACAGGGGGCTTTCTGGGGCCAACGTCCTGACTTTC
CDR3: CASSLDRGLSGANVLTF
V: TRBV12-3/TRBV12-4
length: 17
size: many
J: TRBJ2-6
D: TRBD1

DNA: TGCAGTGCTAGCTTTTATAGCGGAATCAGCTCCTACAATGAGCAGTTCTTC
CDR3: CSASFYSGISSYNEQFF
V: TRBV20-1
length: 17
size: many
J: TRBJ2-1
D: -

DNA: TGCAGTGCTAGCATGGAGACAGTTCAAGAGACCCAGTACTTC
CDR3: CSASMETVQETQYF
V: TRBV20-1
length: 14
size: many
J: TRBJ2-5
D: -

DNA: TGCGCCAGCAGCCAAGGCTCAGCGCTTGCCTACCACGAGCAGTACTTC
CDR3: CASSQGSALAYHEQYF
V: TRBV4-3
length: 16
size: medium-sized
J: TRBJ2-7
D: -